The clone carrying this T cell receptor (beta chain) has only a few counts. Unfractionated PBMC were spiked with known numbers of KT2 clone cells. Fixed numbers of PBMC received varying amounts of KT2 cells. The cDNA 3' end received a ligated oligonucleotide with a UMI. An equimolar mix of RC1.1 and RC1.2 primed the beta chain across TRBC1 and TRBC2. TCRdb reprocessed the UMI-ligation and nested PCR reads via MiXCR and lists one record per CDR3 protein. The profile shows around 56,000 distinct CDR3 sequences, more than 9% of them singletons. The sample is drawn from a study of quantifying T cell responses using KT2 cells. The wider study: TCR alpha and beta constant-region primers primed reverse transcription of RNA. Under optimum conditions, T4 ligation efficiency was estimated at more than 8.5%.

Germline CDR1 and CDR2: LNHDA and SQIVND (reference sequence). The CDR3 extends over 17 amino acids. With 5 bases removed from V and 5 bases from J, the gap between germline ends came to 24 bases. Material for sequencing was PBMCs spiked with cells of the T cell clone KT2. This sequence originates from a human donor. The V and J genes are TRBV19 and TRBJ1-2; D is unclear. The CDR3 sequence: CASSGGLSDPRDYGYTF. The CDR3, as DNA: TGTGCCAGTAGTGGTGGCCTTTCAGACCCCCGGGATTATGGCTACACCTTC.